This T cell receptor beta chain was observed in a study of shared clonotypes between healthy human individuals. CDR3 length: 13 residues. Trimming removed 6 bases at V and 1 base at J, with 9 bases between. CDR1 and CDR2 from the germline V gene are MNHEY and SMNVEV (reference sequence). Libraries were prepared by immunoSEQ multiplex PCR; TCRdb keeps only in-frame clonotypes and omits some of them. The table records some 1 million clones, 70% to 80% of them present only once. The sample consisted of memory CD4+ T cells sorted from blood. Specified subset: CD45RA-negative fraction. The gene calls are TRBV27 and TRBJ1-2; no reliable D call. This receptor was taken from a man aged 18 to 30 in good health. This chain's CDR3 is CASSRELNYGYTF. CDR3 DNA sequence: TGTGCCAGCAGCAGAGAACTTAACTATGGCTACACCTTC.